Below are 27 T cell receptor beta chains sequenced from a single sample in a study of Ad26.COV2.S vaccination and SARS-CoV-2 variants (dated by TCRdb to the early 2020s). Library method: the immunoSEQ multiplex PCR assay. What TCRdb holds here is the immuneACCESS table cut down to in-frame rearrangements. Part of the clones is not present; checked against another copy, under half of the missing clones reflect an unresolved V gene, and the others are unexplained. This sample comprises some 350,000 clones, approximately 85% of them detected only once. The ten largest clones capture roughly 3.1% of the sample. Per the publication, the treatment or condition label means: over 15 received Ad26.COV2.S at low or high dose, single or two shots; about 5 received placebo; per-sample allocation not given. Repertoires of vaccine and placebo recipients were sequenced from samples collected on day 63 after the first injection.

The sequences come from peripheral blood, collected in a trial of Ad26.COV2.S vaccine versus placebo. These receptors were taken from a person aged 18-60 years who received the Ad26.COV2.S COVID-19 vaccine or a placebo.

The chain is built from TRBV19 and TRBJ2-1; D ambiguous. CDR3 length: 14 residues. The germline CDR1 and CDR2 sequences are LNHDA and SQIVND (reference sequence). V was clipped by 1 base and J by 1 base, with 5 bases between them. DNA for the CDR3: TGTGCCAGTAGTATAGGGCATTCCTACAATGAGCAGTTCTTC. Encoded protein: CASSIGHSYNEQFF.

The chain is built from TRBV28 and TRBJ2-7; 9 nucleotides line up with TRBD1. The germline CDR1 and CDR2 sequences are MDHEN and SYDVKM. The CDR3 is 14 residues long. V dropped 3 bases and J dropped 5; count of bases not matched to a gene: 5. The CDR3 is CASSFRDRAHEQYF. CDR3 DNA sequence: TGTGCCAGCAGTTTTCGGGACAGGGCCCACGAGCAGTACTTC.

This clone was observed once. The V gene is TRBV9, the J gene TRBJ2-5; the match to TRBD1 covers 7 bases. V trimming: 2 bases; J trimming: 0 bases; junction bases outside the gene matches: 10. The CDR3 has 17 amino acids. The germline V gene has CDR1 SGDLS and CDR2 YYNGEE. CDR3 sequence reads: CASSVTGTETYQETQYF. CDR3 bases: TGTGCCAGCAGCGTCACAGGGACAGAAACGTACCAAGAGACCCAGTACTTC.

This chain uses TRBV3-1 (or the pseudogene TRBV3-2) with TRBJ1-2; unclear D gene. V was shortened by 3 bases and J by 8 bases, with 10 bases between the two germline ends. The CDR3 covers 12 residues. CDR1 LGHDT and CDR2 YNNKEL come from the germline V gene (reference sequence). CDR3 loop: CASSHGVYGYTF. The CDR3 DNA reads TGTGCCAGCAGCCATGGGGTCTACGGCTACACCTTC.

The genes are TRBV7-2 and TRBJ2-7, with D perhaps matching TRBD1 or TRBD2 (5 bases each). The ends were cut back, 1 base at V and 2 bases at J, with 9 bases in the middle. The V gene's germline CDR1 is SGHTA and CDR2 FQGNSA. The CDR3 loop spans 14 amino acids. The chain's CDR3 is CASSLVLGAYEQYF. The CDR3 DNA reads TGTGCCAGCAGCTTAGTGCTGGGGGCCTACGAGCAGTACTTC.

The chain employs TRBV28 and TRBJ2-1, with 8 bases that match TRBD1. Germline trimming cut 8 bases from V and 7 bases from J; bases unmatched to any gene: 10. Germline V lookup: CDR1 MDHEN, CDR2 SYDVKM. The CDR3 has 14 residues. For the CDR3, the DNA is TGTGCCAGCTTTGAGGGACAGGTTGGTAATGAGCAGTTCTTC. It yields the protein CASFEGQVGNEQFF.

The rearrangement joins TRBV3-1 (or the pseudogene TRBV3-2) to TRBJ1-2; 8 positions agree with TRBD1. The CDR3 runs to 15 residues. The trim removed 4 bases at V and 5 bases at J, leaving 9 bases unmatched. From germline, CDR1 is LGHDT and CDR2 YNNKEL (reference sequence). The CDR3 DNA sequence: TGTGCCAGCAGCCTCGATGGACAGGGTGGTTATGGCTACACCTTC. The encoded protein is CASSLDGQGGYGYTF.

V is TRBV14 and J is TRBJ2-7; 12 nucleotides match TRBD2. Germline assignment: CDR1 SGHDN and CDR2 FVKESK. The CDR3 loop spans 16 amino acids. The ends lost 1 base at V and 7 bases at J; junction bases unmatched: 8. The CDR3 here is CASSQVALAGGSEQYF. Written as DNA, the CDR3 is TGTGCCAGCAGCCAAGTCGCGCTAGCGGGGGGGAGTGAGCAGTACTTC.

The rearrangement joins TRBV19 to TRBJ1-1; D unclear. There are 14 residues in the CDR3. The germline CDR1 and CDR2 sequences are LNHDA and SQIVND (reference sequence). V was shortened by 3 bases and J by 3 bases, with 11 bases between the two germline ends. CDR3 bases: TGTGCCAGTAGTATTCGCAGTTTGCACACTGAAGCTTTCTTT. This sequence encodes CASSIRSLHTEAFF.

This clone has just a few counts. The chain recombines TRBV30 with TRBJ1-4; D remains ambiguous. The CDR3 has 13 residues. The germline gives CDR1 GTSNPN, CDR2 SVGIG (reference sequence). Trimming left V 2 bases short and J 7 bases short, with 11 bases between. DNA of the CDR3: TGTGCCTGGAGTCCCGGGGAGGTTGAAAAACTGTTTTTT. This sequence encodes CAWSPGEVEKLFF.

The rearrangement joins TRBV7-7 to TRBJ1-2; 10 nucleotides match TRBD1. This CDR3 is built from 20 residues. Germline-derived CDR1 and CDR2 are SSHAT and FNYEAQ (reference sequence). J gave up 5 bases and V 5 bases, and 23 bases lay outside the gene matches. The CDR3 loop reads CASSARKPGQGISVSYGYTF. The CDR3 DNA reads as TGTGCCAGCAGCGCCAGAAAACCGGGACAGGGGATTTCAGTTAGTTATGGCTACACCTTC.

This CDR3 reads CAVNREEKLFF. DNA of the CDR3: TGTGCCGTTAACAGGGAAGAAAAACTGTTTTTT. The chain has TRBV30 and TRBJ1-4, with D maybe TRBD1 (6 bases). The germline V gene has CDR1 GTSNPN and CDR2 SVGIG (reference sequence). The V end lost 8 bases, the J end lost 8 bases, and 12 bases lay between the germline ends. The CDR3 length is 11 residues. Full variable domain (missing parts from reference TRBV30 and TRBJ1-4): SQTIHQWPATLVQPVGSPLSLECTVEGTSNPNLYWYRQAAGRGLQLLFYSVGIGQISSEVPQNLSASRPQDRQFILSSKKLLLSDSGFYLCAVNREEKLFFGSGTQLSVL.

The J gene is TRBJ1-5, the V gene TRBV9; D not certain. In germline, CDR1 is SGDLS, CDR2 YYNGEE. V was trimmed by 0 bases and J by 5 bases, leaving 9 bases between them. CDR3 length: 14 residues. The CDR3 region is CASSVGAGHQPQHF. The CDR3 DNA sequence: TGTGCCAGCAGCGTAGGGGCAGGCCATCAGCCCCAGCATTTT.

This clone appeared a few times. This specimen includes other DNA sequences encoding the same CDR3. The rearrangement uses TRBV28 and TRBJ2-7, with 7 bases identical to TRBD1. This CDR3 is 14 amino acids long. Germline lookup yields CDR1 MDHEN and CDR2 SYDVKM. The J segment lost 0 bases and the V segment lost 3 bases, leaving 2 bases of the junction unmatched. CDR3 in amino acids: CASSLTGSSYEQYF. The CDR3 bases are TGTGCCAGCAGTTTGACAGGGAGCTCCTACGAGCAGTACTTC.

This sequence joins TRBV29-1 and TRBJ1-1; a possible D gene is TRBD1 (6 bases). V was trimmed by 5 bases and J by 1 base, leaving 14 bases between them. The CDR3 sequence is 14 residues long. Germline V lookup: CDR1 SQVTM, CDR2 ANQGSEA. As DNA, the CDR3 is TGCAGCGTTAAGAGACAGGCCCCGAACACTGAAGCTTTCTTT. It encodes CSVKRQAPNTEAFF.

The DNA for the CDR3 is TGTGCCAGCAGCTTAGGAGTCGGGCAGCTTAATGAAAAACTGTTTTTT. Its translation is CASSLGVGQLNEKLFF. The rearrangement uses TRBV11-2 and TRBJ1-4; no reliable D call. Germline CDR1 SGHAT, CDR2 FQNNGV. Trimming took 1 base from V and 4 from J, leaving 13 bases between them. This CDR3 contains 16 residues.

The CDR3: CASSFREYNEQFF. CDR3 nucleotide sequence: TGTGCCAGCAGCTTTAGGGAGTACAATGAGCAGTTCTTC. The rearrangement uses TRBV5-4 and TRBJ2-1; tentative D call: TRBD2 (5 bases). The CDR3 is 13 residues long. V was shortened by 2 bases and J by 4 bases, with 7 bases between the two germline ends. In germline, CDR1 is SGHNT, CDR2 YYREEE (reference sequence).

The V call is TRBV12-3 or TRBV12-4, the J call TRBJ1-2, with D possibly matching TRBD1 (6 bases). The CDR3 sequence is 13 residues long. Trimming took off 3 bases at V and 7 bases at J, with 12 bases between the two ends. This CDR3 reads CASSLSGASGYTF. The CDR3 coding sequence is TGTGCCAGCAGTTTGTCGGGGGCCTCTGGCTACACCTTC.

V and J are TRBV7-2 and TRBJ2-3, with 8 bases matching TRBD2. CDR3 length: 17 residues. Germline V gene sequence: CDR1 SGHTA, CDR2 FQGNSA. J lost 6 bases, V lost 0 bases, and 11 bases had no gene match. This chain's CDR3 is CASSLAQLAGRSDTQYF. DNA of the CDR3: TGTGCCAGCAGCTTAGCGCAATTAGCGGGAAGGTCGGATACGCAGTATTTT.

This sequence joins TRBV27 and TRBJ1-1; 7 positions match TRBD1. Germline trimming cut 6 bases from V and 6 bases from J; bases unmatched to any gene: 4. Germline V gene sequence: CDR1 MNHEY, CDR2 SMNVEV (reference sequence). The CDR3 runs to 12 residues. The CDR3, as DNA: TGTGCCAGCAGGGTAGGGGGCGCTGAAGCTTTCTTT. Translated, it gives CASRVGGAEAFF.

This CDR3 is CSASLTDFYGYTF. DNA for the CDR3: TGCAGTGCTAGTCTCACGGATTTCTATGGCTACACCTTC. The J gene is TRBJ1-2, the V gene TRBV20-1; no clear D gene. The length of the CDR3 is 13 residues. The ends were cut back, 3 bases at V and 4 bases at J, with 12 bases in the middle. CDR1 and CDR2 from the germline V gene are DFQATT and SNEGSKA (reference sequence).

This sequence joins TRBV24-1 and TRBJ2-1; TRBD1 matches 9 bases. The J segment lost 7 bases and the V segment lost 4 bases, leaving 7 bases of the junction unmatched. The CDR3 is 15 amino acids. Germline loops: CDR1 KGHDR, CDR2 SFDVKD. This CDR3 reads CATSDRSDRGNEQFF. The CDR3 nucleotides are TGTGCCACCAGTGACCGCTCGGACAGGGGAAATGAGCAGTTCTTC.

The table lists this clone with a few counts. The sample contains more than one DNA sequence encoding this CDR3. The chain combines TRBV18 with TRBJ1-2; 7 bases match TRBD1. Germline assignment: CDR1 KGHSH and CDR2 LQKENI. V lost 1 base and J lost 3; bases outside the gene matches: 2. This CDR3 has 14 amino acids. The CDR3 reads CASSPLDRDYGYTF. CDR3 sequence (DNA): TGTGCCAGCTCACCACTCGACAGGGACTATGGCTACACCTTC.

The gene calls are TRBV30 and TRBJ2-5, with D tentatively TRBD1 (5 bases). This CDR3 spans 15 amino acids. Deletions cut 1 base from V and 4 bases from J, with 16 bases between. CDR1 GTSNPN and CDR2 SVGIG come from the germline V gene (reference sequence). The CDR3 reads CAWSGGATHAETQYF. The DNA of the CDR3 is TGTGCCTGGAGTGGGGGCGCAACCCACGCAGAGACCCAGTACTTC.

The chain couples TRBV6-5 to TRBJ1-1, with 10 bases aligning to TRBD1. The germline CDR1 and CDR2 sequences are MNHEY and SVGAGI. This CDR3 has 14 residues. Germline trimming cut 6 bases from V and 5 bases from J; bases unmatched to any gene: 6. DNA of the CDR3: TGTGCCAGCAGCCGAGGACAGGGGGGTACTGAAGCTTTCTTT. Translation gives CASSRGQGGTEAFF.

V is TRBV29-1 and J is TRBJ2-7, with D uncertain. V was pared by 0 bases and J by 4 bases, with 13 bases between. Germline-derived CDR1 and CDR2 are SQVTM and ANQGSEA. CDR3 length: 14 residues. The CDR3 reads CSVEEDGVGYEQYF. CDR3 in DNA: TGCAGCGTTGAAGAAGACGGAGTGGGGTACGAGCAGTACTTC.

The chain recombines TRBV19 with TRBJ1-2, with D maybe TRBD1 (6 bases). This CDR3 spans 12 amino acids. V was trimmed by 5 bases and J by 8 bases, leaving 12 bases between them. The germline V gene encodes CDR1 LNHDA and CDR2 SQIVND (reference sequence). The CDR3 DNA follows: TGTGCCAGTAGTCCTCGACAGGACGGCTACACCTTC. Amino acid sequence: CASSPRQDGYTF.